A single T cell receptor (beta chain) is shown here with its context. No antigen is known for it. Looked up from germline, CDR1 is LNHDA and CDR2 is SQIVND (reference sequence). The length of the CDR3 is 13 residues. The V gene lost 4 bases and the J gene lost 1 base, with 7 bases spanning the gap. These data originate in a study of cytomegalovirus exposure and HLA in healthy donors. Study results and limitations: Reported performance of the classifier showed diagnosis of cytomegalovirus status with high specificity and sensitivity.

The PCR ran on 60 Vbeta and 13 Jbeta primers. Original processing methods: Counted up in a later analysis, unique TCR beta chains came to some 80 million, with around 10 million shared. The data were produced by immunoSEQ multiplex PCR, yet TCRdb's version contains in-frame clones alone and is incomplete. V, J and clone size were drawn from that table, and D and trimming were deduced from the DNA. The sample holds tens of thousands of clones. The sample consisted of PBMCs. This clonotype originated in a human donor in good health. This sequence joins TRBV19 and TRBJ1-2; D not resolved. This CDR3 is CASSKHINYGYTF. For the CDR3, the DNA is TGTGCCAGTAGTAAACACATTAACTATGGCTACACCTTC.